This is a list of T cell receptor beta chains from one sample in a study of T cells after yellow fever vaccination. TCRdb processed the 5' RACE reads anew with MiXCR; each CDR3 protein has one entry. The data contain approximately 160,000 distinct CDR3 sequences, over 7% of them singletons. Sequences were derived from CD8+ T cells sorted from PBMCs, sampled 45 days after the yellow fever booster vaccination. Receptor source: a young man who received the YFV17D yellow fever vaccine. Both conserved end residues are part of each CDR3. A D gene is named only where the DNA matches it firmly. Rows give clone size only sometimes, using once, few, many, or a class for an expanded clone.

TRBJ1-2 many - TRBV27 TGTGCCAGCAGTTTATCCAGCGGGTATGGCTACACCTTC CASSLSSGYGYTF
TRBJ2-1 many TRBD2 TRBV7-9 TGTGCCAGCAGCCCTAAGAGCGGGGGGGCCTTCTCCTACAATGAGCAGTTCTTC CASSPKSGGAFSYNEQFF
TRBJ2-7 few - TRBV7-9 TGTGCCAGCAGCCGGATCGGAGCCGTGAATTACGAGCAGTACTTC CASSRIGAVNYEQYF
TRBJ1-1 few - TRBV27 TGTGCCAGCAGTTGGGGCGGGAACACTGAAGCTTTCTTT CASSWGGNTEAFF
TRBJ1-4 many - TRBV4-1 TGCGCCAGCAGCCAAAACCGTGCGGCGGGTGAAAAACTGTTTTTT CASSQNRAAGEKLFF
TRBJ1-1 - - TRBV18 TGTGCCAGCTCGCCCTCGGGGGGAAGGGAGAACACTGAAGCTTTCTTT CASSPSGGRENTEAFF
TRBJ2-7 few - TRBV11-2 TGTGCCAGCAGCTTAGTTCCCAGGGTGTCCTACGAGCAGTACTTC CASSLVPRVSYEQYF
TRBJ1-2 few - TRBV4-1 TGCGCCAGCAGCCAAGAGGACGGGGCGTTCTTCTACACCTTC CASSQEDGAFFYTF
TRBJ1-6 - TRBD1 TRBV4-3 TGCGCCAGCAGCCAAGATCCCCTACAGGGGACACCCCTCCACTTT CASSQDPLQGTPLHF
TRBJ1-1 - - TRBV29-1 TGCAGCGTGGGGGCAGGCATGAACACTGAAGCTTTCTTT CSVGAGMNTEAFF
TRBJ2-2 - TRBD1 TRBV20-1 TGCAGTGCTCCTTGGACAGGGGAAATTAACGGGGAGCTGTTTTTT CSAPWTGEINGELFF
TRBJ1-1 - TRBD1 TRBV7-8 TGTGCCAGCAGCTTGGAGACAGGGAGCCATAGGGTCGGTGAAGCTTTCTTT CASSLETGSHRVGEAFF
TRBJ1-6 - - TRBV27 TGTGCCAGCAGTTCTTACAATTCACCCCTCCACTTT CASSSYNSPLHF
TRBJ1-2 - TRBD1 TRBV18 TGTGCCAGCTCACCACCGTTCGGACAGGGGCATGGCTACACCTTC CASSPPFGQGHGYTF
TRBJ1-1 - - TRBV2 TGTGCCAGCAGTGAAGGAGCGACATCTAACACTGAAGCTTTCTTT CASSEGATSNTEAFF